This T cell receptor (beta chain) originates from a study of Graves' ophthalmopathy and Graves' hyperthyroidism. The overall study: No progression to ophthalmopathy over 18 months defined stable hyperthyroidism. General study points: As the model predicted ophthalmopathy progression, it achieved a sensitivity of 70% to 71% and a specificity of more than 72%.

Amplification of TCR beta CDR3 regions used RNA transcripts. In the first round, RT-PCR was carried out with HTBI primers, and a multiplex PCR formed the second round. From the multiplex PCR reads, TCRdb called clonotypes with MiXCR, one entry per CDR3 protein. The sample has over a million distinct CDR3 sequences, about two fifths seen once; the top ten hold more than 9.5%. A word on this clonotype: Antigen specificity is unknown.

This TCR derives from an adult man with Graves' hyperthyroidism. Sequencing input: peripheral blood or thyroid tissue (not recorded which).

The CDR3 DNA reads TGTGCCAGCAGCCCAGTAGCCATACAAGAGACCCAGTACTTC. This sequence encodes CASSPVAIQETQYF. The chain joins TRBV9 to TRBJ2-5; D unclear. Trimming removed 4 bases at V and 2 bases at J, with 12 bases between. The V gene's germline CDR1 is SGDLS and CDR2 YYNGEE. The CDR3 runs to 14 residues.